A selection of T cell receptor beta chains follows, all from one sample in a study of T cell responses to AZD1222 COVID-19 vaccine. Sequencing was performed with immunoSEQ multiplex PCR; in TCRdb, only in-frame clones are kept and a portion is missing. The repertoire holds 150,000 to 200,000 clones, with 90% to 95% as singletons. The source was peripheral blood, collected on day 0 of AZD1222 vaccination. These receptors were collected from an adult in good health. CDR3s include the opening cysteine and the closing phenylalanine or tryptophan. Each record gives: clone size, D gene, J gene, V gene, CDR3 DNA, CDR3 protein. A D gene is named only where the DNA matches it firmly. Part of the rows lack a size; the others show once, few, many or a class for expanded clones.

>NA|NA|TRBJ1-2|TRBV30
TGTGCCTGGACGGAGGGCAACTATGGCTACACCTTC
CAWTEGNYGYTF
>once|TRBD2|TRBJ2-7|TRBV30
TGTGCCTGGAGTCCAACACCGGGACTAGTGGGCGAGCAGTACTTC
CAWSPTPGLVGEQYF
>NA|TRBD2|TRBJ2-1|TRBV6-2/TRBV6-3
TGTGCCAGCAGTTACAGTTACCGGCTAGCGGGGGGGAAGAACTACAATGAGCAGTTCTTC
CASSYSYRLAGGKNYNEQFF
>NA|NA|TRBJ1-3|TRBV28
TGTGCCAGCAGTTTATCAGGGAGTGGAAACACCATATATTTT
CASSLSGSGNTIYF
>NA|NA|TRBJ2-1|TRBV11-3
TGTGCCAGCAGCCCGGACAGCCATGAGCAGTTCTTC
CASSPDSHEQFF
>NA|NA|TRBJ1-2|TRBV18
TGTGCCAGCTCACCACTCGGTCTCGGCTACACCTTC
CASSPLGLGYTF
>once|TRBD1|TRBJ2-5|TRBV6-5
TGTGCCAGCAGTTACGATCCGGACAGGGGAGAGACCCAGTACTTC
CASSYDPDRGETQYF
>NA|NA|TRBJ1-3|TRBV6-5
TGTGCCAGCAGTTACTCTCCAGTCGCCGGAAACACCATATATTTT
CASSYSPVAGNTIYF
>few|TRBD1|TRBJ1-3|TRBV5-1
TGCGCCAGCAGCTTGGGTCAGGGGGCCTCTGGAAACACCATATATTTT
CASSLGQGASGNTIYF
>once|NA|TRBJ1-4|TRBV25-1
TGTGCCAGCCGGGGCGATAATGAAAAACTGTTTTTT
CASRGDNEKLFF
>once|NA|TRBJ2-1|TRBV4-2
TGTGCCAGCAGCCAAGATCCGCGAGCTGAGCAGTTCTTC
CASSQDPRAEQFF
>once|TRBD2|TRBJ2-3|TRBV3-1/TRBV3-2
TGTGCCAGCAGCCAAGAGATCCCACTAGCGGGGGGCCTCACAGATACGCAGTATTTT
CASSQEIPLAGGLTDTQYF
>NA|NA|TRBJ1-2|TRBV6-6
TGTGCCAGCAGTTACCGTCGGTCGGATTCCATCTATGGCTACACCTTC
CASSYRRSDSIYGYTF
>NA|TRBD1|TRBJ2-7|TRBV14
TGTGCCAGCAGCCCCGGAGGCAGGGGGCGTAACGAGCAGTACTTC
CASSPGGRGRNEQYF
>NA|TRBD1|TRBJ1-3|TRBV18
TGTGCCAGCCGCAGACAGGGGGAAGATGGAAACACCATATATTTT
CASRRQGEDGNTIYF
>few|NA|TRBJ1-2|TRBV7-9
TGTGCCAGCAGCCCCTTGCAGGGGAGGAATGGCTACACCTTC
CASSPLQGRNGYTF
>NA|TRBD1|TRBJ2-7|TRBV28
TGTGCCAGCAGTTTGCGGACCGGGACAGGGCTTTTTGAGCAGTACTTC
CASSLRTGTGLFEQYF
>once|TRBD1|TRBJ1-5|TRBV3-1/TRBV3-2
TGTGCCAGCAGTCAGGGGGGATACCAGCCCCAGCATTTT
CASSQGGYQPQHF
>NA|TRBD1|TRBJ1-2|TRBV18
TGTGCCAGCTCAATACGAGACAGGGGAGTAGACTATGGCTACACCTTC
CASSIRDRGVDYGYTF
>once|TRBD1|TRBJ1-1|TRBV18
TGTGCCAGCTCACGACAGGGGGCGTCCACTGAAGCTTTCTTT
CASSRQGASTEAFF
>NA|NA|TRBJ1-6|TRBV30
TGTGCCTGGGGGGTGTGGGGCCTGGGGAATTCACCCCTCCACTTT
CAWGVWGLGNSPLHF
>once|NA|TRBJ2-3|TRBV18
TGTGCCAGCTCTCCCAACCCCGGGCTGGGGACAGATACGCAGTATTTT
CASSPNPGLGTDTQYF
>NA|NA|TRBJ1-2|TRBV7-3
TGTGCCAGCAGCCGAGTCGGGGGTAACTATGGCTACACCTTC
CASSRVGGNYGYTF
>NA|TRBD1|TRBJ1-1|TRBV18
TGTGCCAGCTCACCAATTCGGGACAGGTTGAACACTGAAGCTTTCTTT
CASSPIRDRLNTEAFF
>NA|NA|TRBJ1-6|TRBV4-1
TGCGCCAGCAGCCAAGATGACAGGCGCCTCTCCTATAATTCACCCCTCCACTTT
CASSQDDRRLSYNSPLHF
>NA|NA|TRBJ2-2|TRBV10-3
TGTGCCATCAGTGGGGGAGTAAGAGAAACGGTTTTT
CAISGGVRETVF
>NA|NA|TRBJ2-1|TRBV29-1
TGCAGCATTGAAGGTAGCAGGGACAACAATGAGCAGTTCTTC
CSIEGSRDNNEQFF
>NA|NA|TRBJ1-2|TRBV30
TGTGCCTGGAGTGTAGGGGGGGTGGTCTATGGCTACACCTTC
CAWSVGGVVYGYTF
>few|NA|TRBJ2-5|TRBV6-5
TGTGCCAGCAGTCGAACTAGCAGAGAGACCCAGTACTTC
CASSRTSRETQYF
>NA|NA|TRBJ1-2|TRBV29-1
TGCAGCGTTGACTGGCAGGGAGCGGGAACTGGCTACACCTTC
CSVDWQGAGTGYTF
>NA|NA|TRBJ1-5|TRBV12-3/TRBV12-4
TGTGCCAGCAGTTTTAGGAATCAGCCCCAGCATTTT
CASSFRNQPQHF
>once|NA|TRBJ1-4|TRBV28
TGTGCCAGCAGTCCGGACAGCCTTAATGAAAAACTGTTTTTT
CASSPDSLNEKLFF
>NA|TRBD1|TRBJ1-4|TRBV2
TGTGCCAGCAGCGACCGGGGACAGGGGGAGGGAAAACTGTTTTTT
CASSDRGQGEGKLFF
>few|NA|TRBJ2-3|TRBV3-1/TRBV3-2
TGTGCCAGCAGCCATCACGGAGTAGATACGCAGTATTTT
CASSHHGVDTQYF
>NA|NA|TRBJ2-3|TRBV7-9
TGTGCCAGCAGCTCCCTCGACTCGATCCGCCGGGAGTATTTT
CASSSLDSIRREYF
>NA|NA|TRBJ1-5|TRBV15
TGTGCCACCAGCAGAGGCAGGCTGAGCAATCAGCCCCAGCATTTT
CATSRGRLSNQPQHF
>NA|TRBD1|TRBJ1-2|TRBV6-5
TGTGCCAGCAGTTACGCTACAGGGGGCGGCTATGGCTACACCTTC
CASSYATGGGYGYTF
>few|TRBD2|TRBJ2-3|TRBV7-9
TGTGCCAGCAGTCCTCGGGCTAGCGGGTTGGATACGCAGTATTTT
CASSPRASGLDTQYF
>NA|NA|TRBJ1-4|TRBV11-3
TGTGCCAGCAGCCCTGACGGGCCTAATGAAAAACTGTTTTTT
CASSPDGPNEKLFF
>NA|NA|TRBJ1-2|TRBV3-1/TRBV3-2
TGTGCCAGCAGACCGCAGGGGAACTATGGCTACACCTTC
CASRPQGNYGYTF
>NA|NA|TRBJ1-3|TRBV9
TGTGCCAGCAGCCCGACGCAGGGGACAGGAAACACCATATATTTT
CASSPTQGTGNTIYF
>NA|NA|TRBJ1-1|TRBV5-1
TGCGCCAGCAGAGGGGACAACATGAACACTGAAGCTTTCTTT
CASRGDNMNTEAFF
>NA|NA|TRBJ1-3|TRBV19
TGTGCCAGTAGTTTGCGGCTCTCTGGAAACACCATATATTTT
CASSLRLSGNTIYF
>NA|NA|TRBJ2-2|TRBV6-2/TRBV6-3
TGTGCCAGCAGTTACTTAAACACCGGGGAGCTGTTTTTT
CASSYLNTGELFF
>NA|NA|TRBJ2-1|TRBV4-3
TGCGCCAGCAGCCTGACAGGTTTGAATGAGCAGTTCTTC
CASSLTGLNEQFF
>NA|TRBD1|TRBJ1-1|TRBV18
TGTGCCAGCTCGTCGGACAGGGGAGACACTGAAGCTTTCTTT
CASSSDRGDTEAFF
>NA|NA|TRBJ1-2|TRBV6-1
TGTGCCAGCAGTGAAAGCTCCTACCGGGAGTTCGGCTACACCTTC
CASSESSYREFGYTF
>NA|NA|TRBJ2-1|TRBV4-1
TGCGCCAGCAGCCAAGATAACGGGGGGCCTTACAATGAGCAGTTCTTC
CASSQDNGGPYNEQFF